This T cell receptor (beta chain) was recorded in a study of CXCR3-negative and CXCR3-positive naive CD8 T cells. Overall study results and limits: Researchers reported similar TRBV-TRBJ usage in naive CXCR3-negative and CXCR3-positive cells, though memory differed. Hydrophobicity of TRB CDR3s was greater in CXCR3-positive naive cells than in CXCR3-negative naive cells.

TRB cDNA libraries were made by UMI-labeled 5' RACE. TCRdb re-called the 5' RACE reads and catalogs CDR3 proteins one per entry, DNA excluded. The specimen's table records about 120,000 distinct CDR3 sequences. For this clonotype: The antigen remains unidentified.

This CDR3 has 17 residues. The germline V gene encodes CDR1 SGHAT and CDR2 FQNNGV. This TCR was recovered from a human donor in good health. Some clones in this sample may be carry-over from other donors' samples. The sequencing sample was made of naive CXCR3+ CD8+ T cells from blood. Regarding subset: CD45RO-CCR7+CD27+CD95- naive CD8+ T cells expressing CXCR3 (TNR3+). The chain combines TRBV11-2 with TRBJ2-5; there is no DNA to check the TCRdb D call of TRBD2. CDR3: CASSSGLAGVDQETQYF.